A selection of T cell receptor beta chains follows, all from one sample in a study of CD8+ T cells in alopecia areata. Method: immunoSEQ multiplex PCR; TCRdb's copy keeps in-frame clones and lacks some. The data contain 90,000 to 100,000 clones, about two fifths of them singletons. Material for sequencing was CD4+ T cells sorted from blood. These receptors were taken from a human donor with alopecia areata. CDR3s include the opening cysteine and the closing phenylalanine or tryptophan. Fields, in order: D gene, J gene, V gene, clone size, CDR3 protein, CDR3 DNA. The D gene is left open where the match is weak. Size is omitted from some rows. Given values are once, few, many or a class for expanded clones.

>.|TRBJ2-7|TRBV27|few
CASSFGPEPYEQYF
TGTGCCAGCAGTTTTGGTCCAGAGCCCTACGAGCAGTACTTC
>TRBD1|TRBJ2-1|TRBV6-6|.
CASSYSTGAYNEQFF
TGTGCCAGCAGTTACTCGACAGGGGCCTACAATGAGCAGTTCTTC
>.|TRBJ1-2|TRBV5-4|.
CASSFIRGNYGYTF
TGTGCCAGCAGCTTCATCAGGGGAAACTATGGCTACACCTTC
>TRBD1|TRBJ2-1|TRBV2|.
CASSADRGLNEQFF
TGTGCCAGCAGTGCCGACAGGGGACTTAATGAGCAGTTCTTC
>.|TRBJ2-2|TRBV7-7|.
CASSLEGVAGELFF
TGTGCCAGCAGCTTAGAGGGGGTAGCCGGGGAGCTGTTTTTT
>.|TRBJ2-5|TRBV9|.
CASSVDSWSEETQYF
TGTGCCAGCAGCGTAGATTCCTGGAGTGAAGAGACCCAGTACTTC
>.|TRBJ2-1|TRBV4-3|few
CASSQEGRLYNEQFF
TGCGCCAGCAGCCAGGAGGGGAGGTTATACAATGAGCAGTTCTTC
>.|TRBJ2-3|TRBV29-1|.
CSAGLLTDTQYF
TGCAGCGCTGGACTACTCACAGATACGCAGTATTTT
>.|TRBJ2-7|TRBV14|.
CASSQVGVLEQYF
TGTGCCAGCAGCCAAGTCGGGGTTCTCGAGCAGTACTTC
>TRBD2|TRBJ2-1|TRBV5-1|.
CASSFSLAGVNEQFF
TGCGCCAGCAGCTTCTCACTAGCGGGAGTAAATGAGCAGTTCTTC
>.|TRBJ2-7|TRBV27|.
CASRTGSSFHEQYF
TGTGCCAGCAGAACAGGGAGCTCTTTCCACGAGCAGTACTTC
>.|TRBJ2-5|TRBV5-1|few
CASSSGGRGQETQYF
TGCGCCAGCAGCTCTGGCGGCAGGGGCCAAGAGACCCAGTACTTC
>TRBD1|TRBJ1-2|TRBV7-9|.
CASSPVDRAYGYTF
TGTGCCAGCAGCCCCGTCGACAGGGCCTATGGCTACACCTTC
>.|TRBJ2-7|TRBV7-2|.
CASSATSYEQYF
TGTGCCAGCAGCGCCACCTCCTACGAGCAGTACTTC
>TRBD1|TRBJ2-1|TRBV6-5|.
CASRTTGGKQFF
TGTGCCAGCAGAACTACAGGGGGCAAGCAGTTCTTC
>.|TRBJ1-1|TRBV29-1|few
CSVGAGYTEAFF
TGCAGCGTTGGCGCAGGGTACACTGAAGCTTTCTTT
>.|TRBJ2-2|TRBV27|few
CASRLRGTGELFF
TGTGCCAGCAGACTCAGGGGCACCGGGGAGCTGTTTTTT
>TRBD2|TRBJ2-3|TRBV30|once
CAWSGDSGRVTDTQYF
TGTGCCTGGAGTGGTGATAGCGGGAGGGTCACAGATACGCAGTATTTT
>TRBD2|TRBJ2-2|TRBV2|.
CASNDFASGGTGELFF
TGTGCCAGCAATGATTTCGCTAGCGGGGGAACCGGGGAGCTGTTTTTT
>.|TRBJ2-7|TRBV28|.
CASGRAGRNEQYF
TGTGCCAGCGGACGGGCGGGTCGCAACGAGCAGTACTTC
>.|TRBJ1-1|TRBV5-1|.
CASSVGEFLNTEAFF
TGCGCCAGCAGCGTTGGGGAGTTTCTGAACACTGAAGCTTTCTTT
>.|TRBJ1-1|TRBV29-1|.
CSARTDYNTEAFF
TGCAGCGCTCGGACAGACTACAACACTGAAGCTTTCTTT
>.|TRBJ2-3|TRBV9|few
CASSVNSATDTQYF
TGTGCCAGCAGCGTAAATAGCGCCACAGATACGCAGTATTTT
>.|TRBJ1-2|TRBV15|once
CATSRDRGLGTCF
TGTGCCACCAGCAGAGATCGGGGGTTGGGGACCTGCTTC
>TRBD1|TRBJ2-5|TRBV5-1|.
CASSASPGQAETQYF
TGCGCCAGCAGCGCAAGCCCGGGACAGGCGGAGACCCAGTACTTC
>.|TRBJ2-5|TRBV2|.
CASRKGDLGETQYF
TGTGCCAGCAGGAAAGGGGACTTAGGGGAGACCCAGTACTTC
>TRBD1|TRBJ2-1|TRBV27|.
CASSFVGQGVGNEQFF
TGTGCCAGCAGTTTCGTAGGACAGGGTGTGGGCAATGAGCAGTTCTTC
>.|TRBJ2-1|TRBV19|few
CASREHHENEQFF
TGTGCCAGCAGGGAGCACCACGAAAATGAGCAGTTCTTC
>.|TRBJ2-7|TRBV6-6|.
CASSYMFSRYEQYF
TGTGCCAGCAGTTACATGTTCTCTCGGTACGAGCAGTACTTC
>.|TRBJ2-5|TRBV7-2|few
CASSPHTGRETQYF
TGTGCCAGCAGCCCCCACACTGGGCGGGAGACCCAGTACTTC
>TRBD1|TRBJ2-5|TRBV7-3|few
CASSSGTGPLGETQYF
TGTGCCAGCAGCTCAGGGACAGGCCCTCTTGGAGAGACCCAGTACTTC
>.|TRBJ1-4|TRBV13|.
CASSFRRYEKLFF
TGTGCCAGCAGCTTTAGGCGGTATGAAAAACTGTTTTTT
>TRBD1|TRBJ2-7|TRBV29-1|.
CSVRTGGSYEQYF
TGCAGCGTTCGGACAGGGGGGTCGTACGAGCAGTACTTC
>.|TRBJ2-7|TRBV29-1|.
CSVGGSEQYF
TGCAGCGTGGGGGGCAGTGAGCAGTACTTC
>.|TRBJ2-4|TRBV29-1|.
CSVGGGNIQYF
TGCAGCGTTGGTGGGGGAAACATTCAGTACTTC
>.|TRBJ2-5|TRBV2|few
CASPGGETQYF
TGTGCCAGCCCCGGTGGGGAGACCCAGTACTTC
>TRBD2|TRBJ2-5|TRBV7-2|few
CASSLWEGQETQYF
TGTGCCAGCAGCTTGTGGGAGGGGCAAGAGACCCAGTACTTC
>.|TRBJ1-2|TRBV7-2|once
CASSSVSYGYTF
TGTGCCAGCAGCTCGGTCTCCTATGGCTACACCTTC
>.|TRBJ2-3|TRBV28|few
CASSRPWRTSTDTQYF
TGTGCCAGCAGCCGTCCGTGGCGGACAAGCACAGATACGCAGTATTTT
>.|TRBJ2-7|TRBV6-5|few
CASSQRGRGYEQYF
TGTGCCAGCAGCCAACGGGGCAGGGGCTACGAGCAGTACTTC
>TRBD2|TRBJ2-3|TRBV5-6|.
CASSLVPSGRHDTQYF
TGTGCCAGCAGCTTGGTCCCTAGCGGGAGGCACGATACGCAGTATTTT
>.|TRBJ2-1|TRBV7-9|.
CASSFPREVEQFF
TGTGCCAGCAGCTTTCCGCGGGAAGTTGAGCAGTTCTTC
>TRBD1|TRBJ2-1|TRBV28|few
CASSFIDRAYRNEQFF
TGTGCCAGCAGTTTTATCGACAGGGCCTATAGGAATGAGCAGTTCTTC
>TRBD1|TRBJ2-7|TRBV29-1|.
CSARDRSYEQYF
TGCAGCGCCCGGGACAGATCCTACGAGCAGTACTTC
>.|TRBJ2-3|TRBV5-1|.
CASSIGTPSTDTQYF
TGCGCCAGCAGCATCGGGACTCCTAGCACAGATACGCAGTATTTT
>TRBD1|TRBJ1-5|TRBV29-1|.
CSVVTGVGQPQHF
TGCAGCGTGGTCACAGGGGTAGGTCAGCCCCAGCATTTT
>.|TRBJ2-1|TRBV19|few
CASSLVGEQFF
TGTGCCAGTAGCCTTGTTGGCGAGCAGTTCTTC
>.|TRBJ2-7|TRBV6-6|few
CASSSPYEQYF
TGTGCCAGCAGTTCGCCCTACGAGCAGTACTTC
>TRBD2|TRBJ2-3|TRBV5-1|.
CASSPGFNKLAGGTDTQYF
TGCGCCAGCAGCCCTGGCTTTAACAAACTAGCGGGGGGAACAGATACGCAGTATTTT
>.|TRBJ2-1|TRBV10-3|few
CAINRDHEQFF
TGTGCCATCAACAGGGATCATGAGCAGTTCTTC
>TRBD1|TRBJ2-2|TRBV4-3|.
CASSLETGGNTGELFF
TGCGCCAGCAGCCTTGAAACAGGGGGCAACACCGGGGAGCTGTTTTTT
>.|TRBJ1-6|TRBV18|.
CASSPRTASSPLHF
TGTGCCAGCTCACCAAGGACGGCTTCCTCACCCCTCCACTTT
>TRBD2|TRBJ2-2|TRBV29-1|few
CSVETGLAFTGELFF
TGCAGCGTTGAGACAGGACTAGCGTTCACCGGGGAGCTGTTTTTT
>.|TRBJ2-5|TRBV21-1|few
CASSKAAGTGTFQETQYF
TGTGCCAGCAGCAAAGCGGCCGGGACAGGCACCTTCCAAGAGACCCAGTACTTC
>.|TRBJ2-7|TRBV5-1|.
CASSLQGEQYF
TGCGCCAGCAGCTTGCAAGGCGAGCAGTACTTC
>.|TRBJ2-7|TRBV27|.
CASSPRSGYEQYF
TGTGCCAGCAGTCCGAGGTCGGGGTACGAGCAGTACTTC
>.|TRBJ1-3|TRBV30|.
CAWSVKGNTIYF
TGTGCCTGGAGTGTGAAGGGGAACACCATATATTTT
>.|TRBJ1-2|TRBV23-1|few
CARERGGSGYTF
TGCGCCAGGGAACGCGGAGGGAGCGGCTACACCTTC
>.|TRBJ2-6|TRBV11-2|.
CASSFQSNSGANVLTF
TGTGCCAGCAGCTTTCAGTCAAACTCTGGGGCCAACGTCCTGACTTTC